This is a list of T cell receptor beta chains from one sample in a study of graft-versus-host responses after intestinal transplantation. Data came from immunoSEQ multiplex PCR; TCRdb stores just in-frame clones and leaves some out. The data show 80,000 to 90,000 clones, approximately 92% seen once. These TCRs are of unknown antigen specificity. The material was unstimulated CD4+ T cells sorted from spleen or lymph node cells, obtained before intestinal transplant. The receptors were gathered from a human donor who received an intestinal transplant. Each CDR3 is given with its conserved first and last residue. Fields, in order: V gene, CDR3 protein.

V: TRBV5-1
CDR3: CASSPRGGSEAFF

V: TRBV29-1
CDR3: CSVRLAVQETQYF

V: TRBV6-5
CDR3: CASSYSNGADTQYF

V: TRBV7-2
CDR3: CASSLAGPSGPQHF

V: TRBV2
CDR3: CASSEEWTPGLYEQYF

V: TRBV28
CDR3: CASSFGSGRAGELFF

V: TRBV11-2
CDR3: CASSFRGDSYAFF

V: TRBV6-6
CDR3: CASTSLGSGANVLTF

V: TRBV4-2
CDR3: CASSQEGDYEQYF

V: TRBV4-2
CDR3: CASSRDGGAMNTEAFF

V: TRBV6-5
CDR3: CASSYETDTEAFF

V: TRBV12-5
CDR3: CASGLVLIEGNNEQFF

V: TRBV6-5
CDR3: CASSYSFQRDYNEQFF

V: TRBV6-1
CDR3: CASKGGPADTQYF

V: TRBV7-9
CDR3: CASSLGGTSGKGLQETQYF

V: TRBV2
CDR3: CASSQDRTEAFF

V: TRBV10-1
CDR3: CASNEQFF

V: TRBV5-1
CDR3: CASSVTTGSPYEQYF

V: TRBV6-1
CDR3: CASSPSGRTADTQYF

V: TRBV5-4
CDR3: CASSRGPPAYEQYF

V: TRBV5-1
CDR3: CASSLSGQVFAGELFF

V: TRBV29-1
CDR3: CSVEPRTGGYEQYF

V: TRBV5-6
CDR3: CASSLDHPASTDTQYF

V: TRBV5-8
CDR3: CASSLGKGGFVNEQFF

V: TRBV5-1
CDR3: CASSAYRGLGTDTQYF

V: TRBV5-1
CDR3: CASRQGPADTGELFF

V: TRBV18
CDR3: CASSPPPKPYEQYF

V: TRBV28
CDR3: CASNAPGRDTQYF

V: TRBV10-1
CDR3: CARTIAAGTSGSYTGELFF

V: TRBV5-1
CDR3: CASMTGQGLGGYTF

V: TRBV7-3
CDR3: CASSPTSLNEQFF

V: TRBV6-1
CDR3: CASSDRNKGANEKLFF

V: TRBV19
CDR3: CASSFLATGGNQPQHF

V: TRBV10-3
CDR3: CAISEGTRGTDTQYF

V: TRBV29-1
CDR3: CSVDSLNEQYF

V: TRBV5-1
CDR3: CASRTWTGMNTEAFF

V: TRBV5-6
CDR3: CASSLTPSVNYGYTF

V: TRBV6-5
CDR3: CASSSWGGTGREQYF

V: TRBV5-1
CDR3: CASSITGTGNEQYF

V: TRBV28
CDR3: CASSFSGQGNSPLHF

V: TRBV15
CDR3: CATSRDLADTQYF

V: TRBV4-1
CDR3: CASSQAQGANNQPQHF

V: TRBV5-6
CDR3: CASSLEWSPNTEAFF

V: TRBV30
CDR3: CAWRGDRRNSGRSYNEQFF

V: TRBV6-1
CDR3: CASSERGRQGGGYTF

V: TRBV6-5
CDR3: CASSTDSAYGYTF

V: TRBV11-3
CDR3: CASSLGGRDQETQYF

V: TRBV5-5
CDR3: CASSADRANEKLFF

V: TRBV11-1
CDR3: CASSLDLLAGSFRAQYF

V: TRBV5-1
CDR3: CASSLGVSGAQPQHF

V: TRBV30
CDR3: CAWSVGTSGIYEQYF

V: TRBV9
CDR3: CASGDTSSYEQYF

V: TRBV9
CDR3: CASSVDGRERNEQFF

V: TRBV30
CDR3: CAWSVLRGGVMNTEAFF

V: TRBV5-1
CDR3: CASSLETGGRYGYTF

V: TRBV28
CDR3: CASSSFGENQPQHF